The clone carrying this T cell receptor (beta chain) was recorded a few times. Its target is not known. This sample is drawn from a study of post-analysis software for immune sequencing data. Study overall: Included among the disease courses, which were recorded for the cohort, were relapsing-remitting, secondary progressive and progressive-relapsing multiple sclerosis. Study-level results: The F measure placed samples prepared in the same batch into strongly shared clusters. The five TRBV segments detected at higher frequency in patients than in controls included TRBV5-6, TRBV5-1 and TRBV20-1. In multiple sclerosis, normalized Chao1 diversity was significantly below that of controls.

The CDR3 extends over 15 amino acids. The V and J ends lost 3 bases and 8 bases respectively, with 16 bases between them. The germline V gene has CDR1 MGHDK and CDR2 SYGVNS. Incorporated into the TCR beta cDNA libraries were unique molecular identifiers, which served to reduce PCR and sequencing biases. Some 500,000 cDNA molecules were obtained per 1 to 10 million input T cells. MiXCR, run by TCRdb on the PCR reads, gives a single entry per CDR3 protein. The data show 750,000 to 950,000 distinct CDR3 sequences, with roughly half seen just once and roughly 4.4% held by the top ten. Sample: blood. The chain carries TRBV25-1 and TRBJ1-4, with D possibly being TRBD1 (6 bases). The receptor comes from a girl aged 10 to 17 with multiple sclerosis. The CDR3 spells CASSDPTGWGEKLFF. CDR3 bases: TGTGCCAGCAGTGACCCCACAGGGTGGGGCGAAAAACTGTTTTTT.